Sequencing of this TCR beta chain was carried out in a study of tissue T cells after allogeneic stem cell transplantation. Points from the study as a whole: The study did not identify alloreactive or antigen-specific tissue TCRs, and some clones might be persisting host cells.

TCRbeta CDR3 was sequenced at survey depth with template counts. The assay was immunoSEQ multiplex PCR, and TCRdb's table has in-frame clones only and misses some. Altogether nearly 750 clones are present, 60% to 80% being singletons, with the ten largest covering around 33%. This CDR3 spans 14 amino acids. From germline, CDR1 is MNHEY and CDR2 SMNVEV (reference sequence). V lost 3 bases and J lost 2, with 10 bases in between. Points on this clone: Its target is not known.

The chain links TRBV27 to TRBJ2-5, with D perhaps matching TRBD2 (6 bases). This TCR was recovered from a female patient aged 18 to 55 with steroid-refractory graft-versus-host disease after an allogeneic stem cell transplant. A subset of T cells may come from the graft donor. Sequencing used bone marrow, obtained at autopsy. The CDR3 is CASSLLGTQETQYF. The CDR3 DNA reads TGTGCCAGCAGTTTGCTCGGGACTCAAGAGACCCAGTACTTC.